This T cell receptor (beta chain) was identified during a study of immune characterization of retroperitoneal liposarcoma. TCRdb re-called the PCR reads with MiXCR, one entry per CDR3 protein. The sample has fewer than 14,000 distinct CDR3 sequences; 27% are singletons. Germline lookup yields CDR1 SGHTA and CDR2 FQGNSA. The ends were cut back, 5 bases at V and 10 bases at J, with 21 bases in the middle. This CDR3 has 15 residues. This clonotype was recorded at least ten times. The sequence was collected from a male donor with retroperitoneal liposarcoma. Sequenced: tumor tissue. This chain connects TRBV7-2 to TRBJ2-1, with D perhaps given as TRBD1 or TRBD2 (5 bases each). CDR3 region: CASSPGAGSSYEQFF. CDR3 nucleotide sequence: TGTGCCAGCAGCCCTGGGGCAGGGAGCTCCTACGAGCAGTTCTTC. The whole variable domain, filled in from reference TRBV7-2 and TRBJ2-1, reads GAGVSQSPSNKVTEKGKDVELRCDPISGHTALYWYRQSLGQGLEFLIYFQGNSAPDKSGLPSDRFSAERTGGSVSTLTIQRTQQEDSAVYLCASSPGAGSSYEQFFGPGTRLTVL.